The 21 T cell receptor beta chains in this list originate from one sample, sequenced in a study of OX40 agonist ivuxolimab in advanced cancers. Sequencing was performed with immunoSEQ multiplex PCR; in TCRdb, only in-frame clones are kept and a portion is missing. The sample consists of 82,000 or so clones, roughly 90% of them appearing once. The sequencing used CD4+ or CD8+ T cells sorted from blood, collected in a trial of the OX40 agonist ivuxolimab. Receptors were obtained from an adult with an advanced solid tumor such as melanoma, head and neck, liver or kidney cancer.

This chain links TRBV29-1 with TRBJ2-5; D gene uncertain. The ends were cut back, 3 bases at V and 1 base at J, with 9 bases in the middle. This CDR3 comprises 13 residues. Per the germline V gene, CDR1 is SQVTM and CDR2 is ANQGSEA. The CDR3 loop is CSVDGRSQETQYF. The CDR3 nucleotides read TGCAGCGTTGATGGTCGCTCCCAAGAGACCCAGTACTTC.

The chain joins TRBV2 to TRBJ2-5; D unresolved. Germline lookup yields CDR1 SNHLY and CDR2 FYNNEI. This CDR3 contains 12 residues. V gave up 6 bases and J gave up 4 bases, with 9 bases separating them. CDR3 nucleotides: TGTGCCAGCAGAGGAGCCCTAGAGACCCAGTACTTC. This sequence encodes CASRGALETQYF.

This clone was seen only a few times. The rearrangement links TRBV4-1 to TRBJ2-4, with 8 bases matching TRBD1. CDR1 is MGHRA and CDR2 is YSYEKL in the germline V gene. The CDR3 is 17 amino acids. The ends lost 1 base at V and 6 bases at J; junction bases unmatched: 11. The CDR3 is CASSQGHSGGKGNIQYF. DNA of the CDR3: TGCGCCAGCAGCCAAGGGCATTCAGGGGGCAAGGGAAACATTCAGTACTTC.

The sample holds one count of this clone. The CDR3: CASSQTSGTYNEQFF. The CDR3 DNA sequence: TGCGCCAGCAGCCAGACTAGCGGAACCTACAATGAGCAGTTCTTC. The V and J genes are TRBV5-1 and TRBJ2-1; 9 nucleotides line up with TRBD2. V lost 4 bases to trimming and J lost 2 bases; unmatched junction nucleotides: 4. The germline CDR1 and CDR2 sequences are SGHRS and YFSETQ. The CDR3 spans 15 residues.

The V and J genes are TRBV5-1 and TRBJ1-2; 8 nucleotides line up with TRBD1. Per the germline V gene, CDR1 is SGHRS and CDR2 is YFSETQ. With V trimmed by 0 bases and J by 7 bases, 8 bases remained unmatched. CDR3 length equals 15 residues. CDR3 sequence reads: CASSLGTGPLRGYTF. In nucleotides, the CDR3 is TGCGCCAGCAGCTTGGGGACAGGGCCCCTACGTGGCTACACCTTC.

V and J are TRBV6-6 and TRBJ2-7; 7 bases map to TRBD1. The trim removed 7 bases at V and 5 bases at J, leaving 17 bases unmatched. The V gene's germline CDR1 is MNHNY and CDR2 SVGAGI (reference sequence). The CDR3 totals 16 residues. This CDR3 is CASTERGRGFTNEQYF. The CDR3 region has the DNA TGTGCCAGCACGGAGAGAGGCAGGGGGTTTACCAACGAGCAGTACTTC.

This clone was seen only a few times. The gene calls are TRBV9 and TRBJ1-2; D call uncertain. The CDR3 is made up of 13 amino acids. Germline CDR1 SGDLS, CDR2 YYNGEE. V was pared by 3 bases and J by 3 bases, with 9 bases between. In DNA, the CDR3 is TGTGCCAGCAGCGCAGGCCGGGACTATGGCTACACCTTC. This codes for CASSAGRDYGYTF.

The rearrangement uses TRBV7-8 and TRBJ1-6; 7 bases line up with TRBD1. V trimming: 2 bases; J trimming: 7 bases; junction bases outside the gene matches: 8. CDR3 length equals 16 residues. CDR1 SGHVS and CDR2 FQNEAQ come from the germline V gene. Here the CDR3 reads CASSLFRAGGNSPLHF. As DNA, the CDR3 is TGTGCCAGCAGCTTATTTAGGGCAGGGGGAAATTCACCCCTCCACTTT.

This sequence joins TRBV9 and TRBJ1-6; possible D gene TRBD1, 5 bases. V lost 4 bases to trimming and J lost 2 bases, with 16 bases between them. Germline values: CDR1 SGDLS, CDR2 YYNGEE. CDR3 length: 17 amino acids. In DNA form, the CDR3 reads TGTGCCAGCAGCCCCTTCGGGGCACAACCCTATAATTCACCCCTCCACTTT. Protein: CASSPFGAQPYNSPLHF.

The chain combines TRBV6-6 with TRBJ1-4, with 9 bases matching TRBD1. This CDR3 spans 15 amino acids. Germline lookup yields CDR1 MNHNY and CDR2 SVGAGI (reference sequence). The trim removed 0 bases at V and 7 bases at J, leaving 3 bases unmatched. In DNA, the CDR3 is TGTGCCAGCAGTTACTCGGGACAGGGTATTGAAAAACTGTTTTTT. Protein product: CASSYSGQGIEKLFF.

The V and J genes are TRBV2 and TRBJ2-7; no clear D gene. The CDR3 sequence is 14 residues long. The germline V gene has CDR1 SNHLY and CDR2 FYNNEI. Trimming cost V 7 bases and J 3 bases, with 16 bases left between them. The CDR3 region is CASNTGLLGYEQYF. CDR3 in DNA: TGTGCCAGCAATACCGGGCTTTTGGGCTACGAGCAGTACTTC. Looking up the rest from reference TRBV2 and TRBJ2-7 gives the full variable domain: EPEVTQTPSHQVTQMGQEVILRCVPISNHLYFYWYRQILGQKVEFLVSFYNNEISEKSEIFDDQFSVERPDGSNFTLKIRSTKLEDSAMYFCASNTGLLGYEQYFGPGTRLTVT.

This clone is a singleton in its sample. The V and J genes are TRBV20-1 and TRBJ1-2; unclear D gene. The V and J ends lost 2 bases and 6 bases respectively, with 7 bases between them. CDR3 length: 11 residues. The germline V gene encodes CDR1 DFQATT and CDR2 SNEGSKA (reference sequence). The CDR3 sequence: CSARIGNGYTF. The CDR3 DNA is TGCAGTGCTAGAATAGGGAATGGCTACACCTTC.

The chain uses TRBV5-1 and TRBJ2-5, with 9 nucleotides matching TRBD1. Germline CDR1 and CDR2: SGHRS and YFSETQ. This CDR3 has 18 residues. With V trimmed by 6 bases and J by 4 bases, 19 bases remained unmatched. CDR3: CASNFYPGTGRRRETQYF. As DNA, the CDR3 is TGCGCCAGCAACTTCTATCCCGGGACAGGGAGAAGGCGAGAGACCCAGTACTTC.

The CDR3 sequence: CASSDSGTTYEQYF. In nucleotides, the CDR3 is TGTGCCAGTAGCGACAGCGGGACGACCTACGAGCAGTACTTC. This chain connects TRBV19 to TRBJ2-7, with 7 bases fitting TRBD2. Trimming at V came to 6 bases and at J to 2 bases, leaving 7 bases not matched to a gene. Germline V gene lookup returns CDR1 LNHDA and CDR2 SQIVND (reference sequence). CDR3 size: 14 residues. Full variable domain (remainder filled in from reference TRBV19 and TRBJ2-7): DGGITQSPKYLFRKEGQNVTLSCEQNLNHDAMYWYRQDPGQGLRLIYYSQIVNDFQKGDIAEGYSVSREKKESFPLTVTSAQKNPTAFYLCASSDSGTTYEQYFGPGTRLTVT.

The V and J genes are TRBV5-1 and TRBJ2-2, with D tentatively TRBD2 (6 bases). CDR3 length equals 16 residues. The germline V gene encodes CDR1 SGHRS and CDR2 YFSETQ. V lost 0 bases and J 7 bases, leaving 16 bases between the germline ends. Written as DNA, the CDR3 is TGCGCCAGCAGCTTGGGGGACTCCATCCGCGGCGGGGAGCTGTTTTTT. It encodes CASSLGDSIRGGELFF.

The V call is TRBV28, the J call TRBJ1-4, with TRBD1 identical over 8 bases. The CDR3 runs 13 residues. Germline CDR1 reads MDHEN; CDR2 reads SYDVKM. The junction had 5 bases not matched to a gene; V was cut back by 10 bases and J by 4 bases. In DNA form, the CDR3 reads TGTGCCACCAACAGGGGGTTTAATGAAAAACTGTTTTTT. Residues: CATNRGFNEKLFF.

Here the CDR3 DNA reads TGTGCCAGCAGCTTATTCGAGGCAGAGACCCAGTACTTC. Encoded protein: CASSLFEAETQYF. The chain recombines TRBV11-1 with TRBJ2-5; D is uncertain. CDR1 is SGHAT and CDR2 is FQDESV in the germline V gene (reference sequence). The CDR3 has 13 amino acids. V was shortened by 2 bases and J by 4 bases, with 8 bases between the two germline ends.

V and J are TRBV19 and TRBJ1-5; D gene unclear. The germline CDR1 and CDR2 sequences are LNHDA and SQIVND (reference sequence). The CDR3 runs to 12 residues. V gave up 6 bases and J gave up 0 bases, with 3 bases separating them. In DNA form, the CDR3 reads TGTGCCAGTAGGGATAGCAATCAGCCCCAGCATTTT. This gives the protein CASRDSNQPQHF.

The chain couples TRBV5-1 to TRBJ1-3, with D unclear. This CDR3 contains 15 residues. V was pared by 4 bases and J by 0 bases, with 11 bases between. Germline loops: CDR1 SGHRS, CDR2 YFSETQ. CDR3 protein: CASSPGSVSGNTIYF. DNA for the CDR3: TGCGCCAGCAGCCCCGGGTCGGTCTCTGGAAACACCATATATTTT.

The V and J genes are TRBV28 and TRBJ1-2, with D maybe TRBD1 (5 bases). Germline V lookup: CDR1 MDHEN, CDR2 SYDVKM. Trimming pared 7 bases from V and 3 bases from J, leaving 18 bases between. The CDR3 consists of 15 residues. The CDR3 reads CASTPLFRAYYGYTF. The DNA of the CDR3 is TGTGCCAGCACCCCTCTATTCAGGGCCTACTATGGCTACACCTTC.

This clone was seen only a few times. CDR3 region: CATSRSKDQPQHF. DNA of the CDR3: TGTGCCACCAGCAGGAGCAAAGATCAGCCCCAGCATTTT. This chain joins TRBV15 and TRBJ1-5, with unresolved D. Trimming left V 3 bases short and J 5 bases short, with 8 bases between. Germline V gene sequence: CDR1 LNHNV, CDR2 YYDKDF (reference sequence). The CDR3 totals 13 residues.